The rows below give T cell receptor beta chains drawn from one sample of a study of OX40 agonist ivuxolimab in advanced cancers. The data were produced by immunoSEQ multiplex PCR, yet TCRdb's version contains in-frame clones alone and is incomplete. The data show about 60,000 clones, with about 89% seen just once and about 1.1% held by the top ten. The specimen comprised CD4+ or CD8+ T cells sorted from blood, sampled in a trial of the OX40 agonist ivuxolimab. Receptors were obtained from an adult with an advanced solid tumor such as melanoma, head and neck, liver or kidney cancer. Both conserved end residues are part of each CDR3. A D gene is named only where the DNA matches it firmly. Size is stated for part of the rows, as once, few or many counts, or as a class when the clone is expanded.

TRBD2,TRBV6-6,NA,TRBJ2-3,13,CASSAGAGDTQYF,TGTGCCAGCAGTGCGGGAGCTGGAGATACGCAGTATTTT
NA,TRBV19,once,TRBJ1-3,16,CASSISSWGTGNTIYF,TGTGCCAGTAGTATATCGAGTTGGGGTACTGGAAACACCATATATTTT
TRBD2,TRBV19,NA,TRBJ2-2,14,CATLAGGNTGELFF,TGTGCCACCCTAGCGGGAGGTAACACCGGGGAGCTGTTTTTT
NA,TRBV6-6,NA,TRBJ2-7,15,CASSTSTGSAYEQYF,NA
NA,TRBV14,once,TRBJ1-2,14,CASSQTRLGGGYTF,TGTGCCAGCAGCCAAACGCGCTTAGGGGGTGGCTACACCTTC
TRBD2,TRBV5-6,NA,TRBJ2-3,15,CASSFWSGSSDTQYF,TGTGCCAGCAGCTTTTGGAGCGGGAGCTCAGATACGCAGTATTTT
NA,TRBV19,NA,TRBJ2-7,15,CASSIKGSLSYEQYF,TGTGCCAGTAGTATAAAGGGCAGCCTTTCCTACGAGCAGTACTTC
TRBD1,TRBV19,NA,TRBJ2-3,14,CASSGQVGTDTQYF,TGTGCCAGTAGCGGACAGGTAGGCACAGATACGCAGTATTTT
NA,TRBV5-1,NA,TRBJ2-6,15,CASSSTAAGANVLTF,TGCGCCAGCAGCTCGACAGCAGCTGGGGCCAACGTCCTGACTTTC
NA,TRBV19,NA,TRBJ2-6,17,CASSRLSGASGANVLTF,TGTGCCAGTAGCCGACTCTCAGGCGCCTCTGGGGCCAACGTCCTGACTTTC
TRBD1,TRBV6-5,NA,TRBJ1-2,15,CASSYAQGAFSGYTF,TGTGCCAGCAGTTACGCCCAGGGGGCGTTCTCGGGCTACACCTTC
NA,TRBV6-5,NA,TRBJ2-7,12,CASSPGSAEQYF,TGTGCCAGCAGTCCCGGATCTGCCGAGCAGTACTTC
TRBD2,TRBV9,NA,TRBJ2-1,16,CASNPLAGGQRNEQFF,TGTGCCAGCAACCCTTTAGCGGGAGGTCAGAGAAATGAGCAGTTCTTC
TRBD1,TRBV5-8,NA,TRBJ1-3,15,CASSLTTGTGDTIYF,TGTGCCAGCAGCCTTACGACAGGGACGGGGGACACCATATATTTT
NA,TRBV11-2,NA,TRBJ1-2,14,CASSLGSGSPDYTF,TGTGCCAGCAGCTTAGGGTCCGGGTCTCCGGACTACACCTTC
NA,TRBV6-6,NA,TRBJ1-5,15,CASRRDERGNQPQHF,TGTGCCAGCAGGCGCGATGAGAGGGGCAATCAGCCCCAGCATTTT
TRBD1,TRBV2,NA,TRBJ2-4,13,CASRTGVKNIQYF,TGTGCCAGCAGGACAGGGGTAAAAAACATTCAGTACTTC
TRBD2,TRBV19,NA,TRBJ2-1,17,CASSPGLAGRVGGEQFF,TGTGCCAGTAGTCCAGGACTAGCGGGCCGGGTAGGTGGCGAGCAGTTCTTC
NA,TRBV7-9,NA,TRBJ2-7,14,CASSSDGSSYEQYF,TGTGCCAGCAGCTCGGACGGCAGCTCCTACGAGCAGTACTTC